This T cell receptor beta chain came from a study of CD8 T cells in Susac syndrome (dated by TCRdb to about 2019). Turning to the overall study: Repertoire sequencing was used to test whether CD8+ T cell activation and differentiation in Susac syndrome was antigen driven.

Including the terminal cysteine and phenylalanine, the CDR3 comprises 14 residues. The CDR3 DNA has 42 bases and is translated from base 1. Deletion took 0 bases off V and 11 bases off J, with a span of 16 bases between the germline ends. For CDR1 and CDR2, the germline V gene lists LGHNA and YSLEER. General findings and caveats noted by the study authors: The number of individuals in the TCR sequencing and HLA analysis was recognized as being relatively small.

A word on this clonotype: Its cognate antigen has yet to be identified. No per-base quality is available; no much larger clone lies one base away.

Peripheral blood CD8+ and CD4+ T cells from healthy donors, Susac syndrome patients and multiple sclerosis patients were profiled by high-throughput TCR beta sequencing. Healthy donors were age- and sex-matched controls. Bulk CD8+ and CD4+ T cells were purified magnetically by negative isolation, whereas CD8+ TEMRA cells were enriched by FACS. Blood was collected in EDTA tubes and processed within 24 hours, with PBMCs isolated through density gradient centrifugation. PBMCs intended for TCR sequencing were frozen in liquid nitrogen and were later thawed in a 37 degrees C water bath. The sorted or isolated CD4+, CD8+ and CD8+ TEMRA cells had a purity of 90% or higher. RNA was extracted using the RNeasy kit, and roughly 0.5 to 1 microgram was reverse transcribed with random hexamers. The immunoSEQ multiplex PCR assay, covering 54 Vbeta and 13 Jbeta segments, was used to amplify TCR beta CDR3 regions. To correct PCR amplification bias, a synthetic template baseline was used for both primer optimization and computational correction. The authors processed their data as follows. Only productive sequences were kept, with reads annotated to V, D and J genes according to IMGT and analyzed in immunoSEQ Analyzer. Clonality was calculated as one minus the Shannon entropy normalized by log2 of the number of productive unique sequences. For each patient and control, public and private clones were evaluated within the 100 most prevalent clones. Clones were defined as Susac-specific when absent from the healthy and MS cohorts, from over a thousand published viral clones and from other ImmuneACCESS disease sequences. The public reads were reprocessed in TCRdb via fastp at Q25 and MiXCR, keeping in-frame beta chains. Each entry merges the rows of one CDR3 protein and shows their most common DNA and genes. It is TCRdb's table, rather than the study itself, that gives the V and J calls and clone size. The sample table shows around 130,000 distinct CDR3 sequences, and 94% are seen once. The top ten constitute 0.095% to 0.1% of the sample.

This chain is built from TRBV4-3 and TRBJ1-1, with no D gene named confidently. The receptor was derived from a human donor in good health. Sequences were obtained from CD4+ T cells from PBMCs. The DNA sequence follows: TGCGCCAGCAGCCAAGATATCAGCGCGAGTCGGGCTTTCTTT. This codes for CASSQDISASRAFF.